These 29 T cell receptor beta chains share one sample of origin, sequenced in a study of blood T cells in healthy people across ages. Primers used in a second PCR of about 7 to 12 cycles were a sample-barcoded 5' primer and a J-beta primer mix. One entry per CDR3 protein, called by TCRdb with MiXCR from the 5' RACE reads. The table has about 1,500,000 distinct CDR3 sequences, 35% to 45% seen once; the top ten hold around 8%. The specimen sequenced was blood. All receptors come from a woman under 30 in good health.

The chain carries TRBV7-9 and TRBJ1-2; D might be TRBD1 (5 bases). The germline V and J ends were trimmed by 4 bases and 1 base, with 13 bases remaining between them. The germline V gene has CDR1 SEHNR and CDR2 FQNEAQ (reference sequence). The CDR3 covers 15 residues. CDR3 region: CASSWGETDNYGYTF. The CDR3 DNA follows: TGTGCCAGCAGCTGGGGGGAGACAGATAACTATGGCTACACCTTC.

The V and J genes are TRBV12-3 or TRBV12-4 and TRBJ2-7; a possible D gene is TRBD2 (5 bases). The CDR3 runs to 15 residues. The V and J ends lost 5 bases and 6 bases respectively, with 20 bases between them. The CDR3 region has the DNA TGTGCCAGCAGTCCCTACTTCCTAAACAGCGGCGAGCAGTACTTC. Translation gives CASSPYFLNSGEQYF.

The chain combines TRBV7-9 with TRBJ2-7, with 10 bases aligning to TRBD2. V was pared by 3 bases and J by 5 bases, with 7 bases of the junction left unmatched. Germline V gene lookup returns CDR1 SEHNR and CDR2 FQNEAQ (reference sequence). The CDR3 sequence is 15 residues long. This CDR3 reads CASSFLAGVSDEQYF. In DNA, the CDR3 is TGTGCCAGCAGCTTCCTAGCGGGAGTTTCCGACGAGCAGTACTTC.

This chain links TRBV12-3 or TRBV12-4 with TRBJ2-7; 7 nucleotides align to TRBD1. The CDR3 is made up of 15 amino acids. V lost 6 bases, J lost 6 bases, and 14 bases stayed unmatched. CDR3 residues: CASSTLPGQHREQYF. The DNA for the CDR3 is TGTGCCAGCAGCACTTTACCGGGACAGCATCGCGAGCAGTACTTC.

This clonotype was counted only a few times. The V gene is TRBV29-1, the J gene TRBJ1-2; D possibly corresponds to TRBD1 (5 bases). CDR3 length: 12 amino acids. Germline loops: CDR1 SQVTM, CDR2 ANQGSEA. The germline V and J ends were trimmed by 4 bases and 8 bases, with 14 bases remaining between them. The CDR3 protein is CSVGPVGHGYTF. CDR3 nucleotides: TGCAGCGTTGGCCCTGTGGGGCACGGCTACACCTTC.

The chain uses TRBV15 and TRBJ2-3; TRBD2 matches 10 bases. V gave up 2 bases and J gave up 3 bases; unmatched junction bases: 8. CDR1 is LNHNV and CDR2 is YYDKDF in the germline V gene (reference sequence). This CDR3 has 17 amino acids. This CDR3 reads CATSRTPLAGVTDTQYF. The CDR3 nucleotides are TGTGCCACCAGCAGAACGCCCCTAGCGGGAGTGACAGATACGCAGTATTTT.

This clonotype has ten or more counts. The chain carries TRBV29-1 and TRBJ2-5; 8 bases are a match to TRBD2. The germline gives CDR1 SQVTM, CDR2 ANQGSEA. V lost 4 bases, J lost 1 base, and 5 bases stayed unmatched. The CDR3 extends over 14 amino acids. The CDR3 nucleotides are TGCAGCGTTGTTCTTGCGGGAGGCCAAGAGACCCAGTACTTC. Translated, it gives CSVVLAGGQETQYF.

This clonotype was picked up one time. This rearrangement joins TRBV29-1 to TRBJ2-1, with D possibly being TRBD2 (6 bases). This CDR3 is built from 15 residues. Germline V gene sequence: CDR1 SQVTM, CDR2 ANQGSEA. Between the trimmed V and J ends, which lost 3 bases and 0 bases, there was a span of 12 bases. CDR3 DNA: TGCAGCGTTGACGCTAGCGCCTCCTCCTACAATGAGCAGTTCTTC. Its translation: CSVDASASSYNEQFF.

This clonotype was seen a few times. The V call is TRBV12-3 or TRBV12-4, the J call TRBJ2-3; no clear D gene. The CDR3 totals 14 residues. V lost 7 bases to trimming and J lost 0 bases, with 11 bases between them. CDR3: CASIVSDSTDTQYF. DNA of the CDR3: TGTGCCAGCATAGTCAGCGATAGCACAGATACGCAGTATTTT.

V and J are TRBV6-6 and TRBJ1-1; D remains unclear. V was clipped by 1 base and J by 8 bases, with 11 bases between them. Germline CDR1 and CDR2: MNHNY and SVGAGI (reference sequence). This CDR3 has 13 residues. CDR3 protein: CASSYLSEAEAFF. Here the CDR3 DNA reads TGTGCCAGCAGTTACTTGTCTGAGGCGGAAGCTTTCTTT.

This clonotype was recorded many times. The genes are TRBV29-1 and TRBJ2-3; the match to TRBD2 covers 13 bases. Trimming took 7 bases from V and 0 from J; bases not matched to a gene: 4. Germline V gene lookup returns CDR1 SQVTM and CDR2 ANQGSEA. The CDR3 sequence is 15 residues long. CDR3 loop: CSARTSGSSTDTQYF. CDR3 in DNA: TGCAGCGCCAGGACTAGCGGGAGTAGCACAGATACGCAGTATTTT.

At least ten counts were recorded for this clonotype. This rearrangement joins TRBV4-1 to TRBJ1-2; D not certain. V was trimmed by 4 bases and J by 4 bases, leaving 13 bases between them. Germline lookup yields CDR1 MGHRA and CDR2 YSYEKL. This CDR3 comprises 14 residues. This CDR3 reads CASSPASAVYGYTF. CDR3 DNA: TGCGCCAGCAGCCCCGCATCGGCCGTCTATGGCTACACCTTC.

This chain uses TRBV28 with TRBJ2-7; 7 bases are shared with TRBD1. Trimming at V came to 5 bases and at J to 3 bases, leaving 7 bases not matched to a gene. The length of the CDR3 is 14 residues. The germline gives CDR1 MDHEN, CDR2 SYDVKM. Written as DNA, the CDR3 is TGTGCCAGCAGTACTTACAGGGGTCGCTACGAGCAGTACTTC. Amino acids: CASSTYRGRYEQYF.

The gene calls are TRBV3-1 and TRBJ2-3, with a tentative D call TRBD2 (7 bases). The CDR3 contains 17 residues. The germline V gene has CDR1 LGHDT and CDR2 YNNKEL (reference sequence). Trimming cost V 3 bases and J 5 bases, with 21 bases left between them. The CDR3 spells CASSQSWGGLTVDTQYF. In nucleotides, the CDR3 is TGTGCCAGCAGCCAGTCCTGGGGGGGCCTAACGGTAGATACGCAGTATTTT.

The gene calls are TRBV7-9 and TRBJ1-6, with D possibly matching TRBD1 (6 bases). Germline CDR1 SEHNR, CDR2 FQNEAQ (reference sequence). The CDR3 totals 16 residues. V gave up 5 bases and J gave up 10 bases, with 21 bases separating them. Here the CDR3 reads CASSPPGASNFSPLHF. CDR3 nucleotides: TGTGCCAGCAGCCCCCCGGGGGCGTCAAATTTCTCACCCCTCCACTTT.

The chain recombines TRBV5-1 with TRBJ2-1; tentatively, D is TRBD2 (6 bases). This CDR3 spans 13 amino acids. Trimming removed 4 bases at V and 8 bases at J, with 13 bases between. Germline CDR1 and CDR2: SGHRS and YFSETQ. CDR3 DNA: TGCGCCAGCAGCCCGACTAGTAACGATGAGCAGTTCTTC. Protein sequence: CASSPTSNDEQFF.

On this clonotype: Relative to the germline gene, one junction end is altered; a read error may explain this. The rearrangement joins TRBV5-5 to TRBJ2-1, with no clear D. The CDR3 consists of 14 residues. Looked up from germline, CDR1 is SGHKS and CDR2 is YYEKEE (reference sequence). This CDR3 reads CASSQLKNYNEEFF. The CDR3 DNA reads as TGTGCCAGCAGCCAACTCAAAAATTACAATGAGGAGTTCTTC.

This chain joins TRBV27 and TRBJ2-1; no definite D call. Germline V CDR1 and CDR2: MNHEY, SMNVEV (reference sequence). This CDR3 has 14 amino acids. V lost 5 bases and J 3 bases, leaving 11 bases between the germline ends. This CDR3 is CASSPMGFYNEQFF. In nucleotides, the CDR3 is TGTGCCAGCAGTCCAATGGGCTTCTACAATGAGCAGTTCTTC.

The J gene is TRBJ2-7, the V gene TRBV11-1; D ambiguous. Germline assignment: CDR1 SGHAT and CDR2 FQDESV (reference sequence). Between the trimmed V and J ends, which lost 3 bases and 4 bases, there was a span of 16 bases. The CDR3 is made up of 15 amino acids. This chain's CDR3 is CASSFLSEEAYEQYF. CDR3 DNA: TGTGCCAGCAGCTTTCTGTCGGAAGAGGCGTACGAGCAGTACTTC.

This clonotype has at least ten counts. The chain carries TRBV11-2 and TRBJ2-3; D is unresolved. The CDR3 spans 15 residues. The germline CDR1 and CDR2 sequences are SGHAT and FQNNGV. Trimming removed 4 bases from V and 1 base from J, with 12 bases in between. The CDR3 is CASSWTRSGTDTQYF. CDR3 coding DNA: TGTGCCAGCAGCTGGACGCGGTCCGGCACAGATACGCAGTATTTT. Full variable domain (missing parts from reference TRBV11-2 and TRBJ2-3): EAGVAQSPRYKIIEKRQSVAFWCNPISGHATLYWYQQILGQGPKLLIQFQNNGVVDDSQLPKDRFSAERLKGVDSTLKIQPAKLEDSAVYLCASSWTRSGTDTQYFGPGTRLTVL.

The V gene is TRBV20-1, the J gene TRBJ2-5, with D possibly matching TRBD1 (5 bases). V was trimmed by 6 bases and J by 2 bases, leaving 16 bases between them. Per germline, CDR1 DFQATT and CDR2 SNEGSKA (reference sequence). The CDR3 is 14 amino acids. CDR3 bases: TGCAGTGCCACCTCCCAGGGCCTTCAAGAGACCCAGTACTTC. Protein: CSATSQGLQETQYF.

The chain joins TRBV25-1 to TRBJ1-4, with 12 bases matching TRBD1. Germline trimming cut 4 bases from V and 8 bases from J; bases unmatched to any gene: 5. The CDR3 covers 15 residues. Germline values: CDR1 MGHDK, CDR2 SYGVNS. The CDR3 bases are TGTGCCAGCAGTGTTGCCGGGACAGGGGGCGAAAAACTGTTTTTT. Translating gives CASSVAGTGGEKLFF.

The chain is built from TRBV20-1 and TRBJ2-2; D ambiguous. CDR3 size: 14 residues. CDR1 is DFQATT and CDR2 is SNEGSKA in the germline V gene (reference sequence). The DNA of the CDR3 is TGCAGCACCCCCGGGTTTCGAAACACCGGGGAGCTGTTTTTT. Its translation: CSTPGFRNTGELFF.

This clonotype was counted many times. CDR3 in DNA: TGTGCCAGCAGCTGGGGCGGATTAGACTACGAGCAGTACTTC. Amino acids: CASSWGGLDYEQYF. The chain is built from TRBV7-2 and TRBJ2-7, with a weak D call TRBD1 (5 bases). Germline CDR1 is SGHTA and CDR2 is FQGNSA. This CDR3 has 14 residues. Deletions cut 4 bases from V and 3 bases from J, with 13 bases between.

In this sample, this clonotype turned up a few times. The chain joins TRBV27 to TRBJ2-1; 14 bases align to TRBD2. The junction had 8 bases not matched to a gene; V was cut back by 0 bases and J by 13 bases. The CDR3 is 16 residues long. Germline loops: CDR1 MNHEY, CDR2 SMNVEV (reference sequence). The CDR3 DNA is TGTGCCAGCAGTTTATCGCCGGGACTAGCGGGAGAGCTTCAGTTCTTC. Its protein product is CASSLSPGLAGELQFF.

The chain links TRBV4-1 to TRBJ1-1; D call uncertain. Germline V gene data show CDR1 as MGHRA and CDR2 as YSYEKL. The length of the CDR3 is 17 residues. Trimming removed 0 bases from V and 4 bases from J, with 18 bases in between. Here the CDR3 reads CASSQDPDSGSITEAFF. In nucleotides, the CDR3 is TGCGCCAGCAGCCAAGACCCTGACTCGGGTTCGATCACTGAAGCTTTCTTT.

This clonotype was seen only a few times. This sequence joins TRBV4-1 and TRBJ1-2, with D maybe TRBD1 (6 bases). The CDR3 is made up of 16 amino acids. The germline V gene encodes CDR1 MGHRA and CDR2 YSYEKL. V dropped 0 bases and J dropped 4 bases, with 15 bases sitting between them. CDR3 residues: CASSQDAAGAIYGYTF. The CDR3 DNA reads as TGCGCCAGCAGCCAAGATGCGGCAGGGGCCATCTATGGCTACACCTTC.

This clonotype was counted only a few times. The chain joins TRBV10-3 to TRBJ2-1; 11 bases map to TRBD2. Germline V gene sequence: CDR1 ENHRY, CDR2 SYGVKD. The CDR3 runs to 17 residues. V trimming: 3 bases; J trimming: 2 bases; junction bases outside the gene matches: 6. DNA for the CDR3: TGTGCCATCAGTGATAGGCTAGCGGGGGGAACCTACAATGAGCAGTTCTTC. This codes for CAISDRLAGGTYNEQFF.

This chain links TRBV7-2 with TRBJ2-6; 8 nucleotides align to TRBD2. CDR3 length equals 17 residues. The J segment lost 0 bases and the V segment lost 2 bases, leaving 3 bases of the junction unmatched. CDR1 SGHTA and CDR2 FQGNSA come from the germline V gene. CDR3 in DNA: TGTGCCAGCAGCTTACAAGCGGGGGCCTCTGGGGCCAACGTCCTGACTTTC. Amino acids: CASSLQAGASGANVLTF.